Listed here are 7 T cell receptor beta chains from one sample, sequenced in a study of vaccination effects on CD4 cells after COVID-19. Pools of viral peptides were used by the ViraFEST assay to expand antigen-specific CD4+ T cells ahead of sequencing. After around nine days in culture, the CD4+ T cells were isolated. Each vaccine recipient was nucleocapsid antibody negative and had no prior SARS-CoV-2 infection. The table came from immunoSEQ multiplex PCR; TCRdb's copy has only in-frame clones and leaves some out. The profile shows approximately 68,000 clones, 78% of them singletons. For these receptors, no antigen is known. The sample consisted of CD4+ T cells from PBMCs cultured with SARS-CoV-2 spike peptides, taken before COVID-19 vaccination. These TCRs come from a human donor who received a COVID-19 vaccine.

CDR3 sequence: CASSPGLAGNREFF. Here the CDR3 DNA reads TGTGCCAGCAGCCCGGGACTAGCGGGGAATAGGGAGTTCTTC. The V and J genes are TRBV27 and TRBJ2-1; TRBD2 aligns across 13 bases. In germline, CDR1 is MNHEY, CDR2 SMNVEV (reference sequence). The CDR3 is 14 residues long. Trimming removed 6 bases from V and 14 bases from J; junction bases left unmatched: 10.

This chain uses TRBV24-1 with TRBJ1-3; no clear D. Trimming shortened V by 8 bases and J by 4 bases, and 5 bases separated the two germline ends. There are 11 residues in the CDR3. Germline V gene sequence: CDR1 KGHDR, CDR2 SFDVKD. CDR3 nucleotide sequence: TGTGCCACCAACGACGGAAACACCATATATTTT. It yields the protein CATNDGNTIYF.

The V call is TRBV9, the J call TRBJ2-5; 10 nucleotides align to TRBD1. The CDR3 spans 16 residues. Germline trimming cut 4 bases from V and 4 bases from J; bases unmatched to any gene: 10. Germline CDR1 reads SGDLS; CDR2 reads YYNGEE. CDR3 residues: CASSIRDRGGTETQYF. DNA for the CDR3: TGTGCCAGCAGCATTCGGGACAGGGGCGGAACAGAGACCCAGTACTTC. Full variable domain (remainder filled in from reference TRBV9 and TRBJ2-5): DSGVTQTPKHLITATGQRVTLRCSPRSGDLSVYWYQQSLDQGLQFLIQYYNGEERAKGNILERFSAQQFPDLHSELNLSSLELGDSALYFCASSIRDRGGTETQYFGPGTRLLVL.

The chain has TRBV6-2 or TRBV6-3 and TRBJ2-3; TRBD1 matches 7 bases. The V gene end was trimmed by 3 bases and the J gene end by 2 bases; junction bases not matched to a gene: 5. Per germline, CDR1 MNHEY and CDR2 SVGEGT. CDR3 length: 15 residues. The CDR3 DNA follows: TGTGCCAGCAGTTATAGAGGGGGCGTCACAGATACGCAGTATTTT. Amino acid sequence: CASSYRGGVTDTQYF.

The genes are TRBV12-5 and TRBJ2-1; 8 bases match TRBD2. Germline V CDR1 and CDR2: LGHNT, FRNRAP. The CDR3 is made up of 17 amino acids. V was clipped by 0 bases and J by 1 base; unmatched bases: 5. CDR3 sequence: CASGLVFSGDSYNEQFF. CDR3 in DNA: TGTGCTAGTGGTTTGGTATTTAGCGGGGATTCCTACAATGAGCAGTTCTTC.

This chain uses TRBV24-1 with TRBJ2-3; unclear D gene. V lost 5 bases to trimming and J lost 3 bases, with 8 bases between them. From germline, CDR1 is KGHDR and CDR2 SFDVKD. This CDR3 is 13 amino acids long. CDR3: CATSVGGTDTQYF. DNA for the CDR3: TGTGCCACCAGTGTTGGTGGGACAGATACGCAGTATTTT.

The rearrangement links TRBV11-3 to TRBJ2-3, with 10 bases matching TRBD2. V was pared by 0 bases and J by 3 bases, with 6 bases of the junction left unmatched. Germline lookup yields CDR1 SGHNT and CDR2 YENEEA. This CDR3 has 17 amino acids. The CDR3 spells CASSLDGASGGTDTQYF. CDR3 coding DNA: TGTGCCAGCAGCTTAGATGGGGCTAGCGGGGGAACAGATACGCAGTATTTT.